This TCR beta chain was identified in a study of regulatory T cells in long-lasting Graves disease. The overall study: Recently diagnosed Graves' patients had received antithyroid drugs for under 3 months.

The time point was: newly diagnosed GD, antithyroid drugs for less than 3 months. PBMC RNA served as the TCR library source. With respect to this clonotype: Its specificity is not known.

Libraries of TCR beta came from iRepertoire HTBI primers plus Arm-PCR of CDR3 regions. TCRdb recomputed calls from the multiplex PCR reads with MiXCR, one row per CDR3 protein. The data show about 530,000 distinct CDR3 sequences, around 15% seen once. Study-level results: Favored usage of TRBV28, TRBJ1-2 and TRBJ2-5 was recorded in persistent disease.

The CDR3 is 15 amino acids. V lost 6 bases and J 2 bases, leaving 17 bases between the germline ends. CDR1 is LNHDA and CDR2 is SQIVND in the germline V gene (reference sequence). These data also formed part of another study, on T cells in Graves' hyperthyroidism and ophthalmopathy. As that study records: HTBI primers drove first-round RT-PCR of the TCR CDR3.

J is TRBJ2-7 and V is TRBV19; no clear D. This clonotype originated in a woman aged 35-65 years with Graves disease. The sample consisted of peripheral blood mononuclear cells (PBMCs), taken at new diagnosis, from a patient treated with antithyroid drugs. The CDR3 protein is CASRTMATSAYEQYF. The DNA of the CDR3 is TGTGCCAGTAGAACTATGGCGACTTCAGCCTACGAGCAGTACTTC.